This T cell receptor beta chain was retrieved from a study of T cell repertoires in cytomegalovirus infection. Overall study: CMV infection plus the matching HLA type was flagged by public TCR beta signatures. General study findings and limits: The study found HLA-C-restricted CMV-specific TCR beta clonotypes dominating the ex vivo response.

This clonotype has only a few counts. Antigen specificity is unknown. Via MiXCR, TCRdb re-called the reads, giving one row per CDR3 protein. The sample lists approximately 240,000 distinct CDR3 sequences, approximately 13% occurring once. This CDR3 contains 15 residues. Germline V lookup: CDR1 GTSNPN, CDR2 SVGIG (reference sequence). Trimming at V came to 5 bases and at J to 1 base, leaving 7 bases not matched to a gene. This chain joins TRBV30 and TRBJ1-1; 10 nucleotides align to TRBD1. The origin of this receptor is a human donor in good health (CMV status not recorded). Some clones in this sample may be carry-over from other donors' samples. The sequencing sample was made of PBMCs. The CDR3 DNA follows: TGTGCCTGGGGACCGGGACAGGGGAGGAACACTGAAGCTTTCTTT. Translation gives CAWGPGQGRNTEAFF. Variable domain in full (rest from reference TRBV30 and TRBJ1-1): SQTIHQWPATLVQPVGSPLSLECTVEGTSNPNLYWYRQAAGRGLQLLFYSVGIGQISSEVPQNLSASRPQDRQFILSSKKLLLSDSGFYLCAWGPGQGRNTEAFFGQGTRLTVV.